This is a list of T cell receptor beta chains from one sample in a study of early T cells in non-severe SARS-CoV-2 infection. MiXCR, run by TCRdb on the 5' RACE reads, gives a single entry per CDR3 protein. Of just under 65,000 distinct CDR3 sequences in the sample, about 11% were seen once. The sequencing here drew on whole blood, taken at baseline. Receptors originate from an adult who was a healthcare worker with PCR-confirmed SARS-CoV-2 infection or an uninfected control (not recorded which). Each CDR3 is given with its conserved first and last residue. The D gene is left open where the match is weak.

TRBJ1-3 | - | TRBV15 | CATSRDPGVGNTIYF
TRBJ2-7 | TRBD1 | TRBV7-9 | CASSWTGGGIYEQYF
TRBJ2-3 | - | TRBV12-3/TRBV12-4 | CASSPRTFLSMDTQYF
TRBJ2-3 | TRBD1 | TRBV5-1 | CASSSEGAGTQYF
TRBJ2-7 | - | TRBV19 | CATMGPGASSYEQYF
TRBJ2-7 | TRBD1 | TRBV4-1 | CASSQAGQGAYEQYF
TRBJ1-1 | TRBD1 | TRBV7-9 | CASSQTTGIMNTEAFF
TRBJ1-2 | TRBD1 | TRBV11-2 | CASSFSPGTGYGYTF
TRBJ1-1 | - | TRBV12-3/TRBV12-4 | CASSFLTGTDTEAFF
TRBJ1-1 | TRBD1 | TRBV5-1 | CASSIQGRDTEAFF
TRBJ2-7 | TRBD2 | TRBV29-1 | CSAKLAGILYEQYF
TRBJ1-2 | - | TRBV2 | CASSDGSGRGYGYTF
TRBJ2-7 | - | TRBV2 | CASSEALRRGEQYF
TRBJ2-5 | TRBD2 | TRBV10-3 | CAISESRTSGGETQYF
TRBJ2-7 | - | TRBV30 | CAWSGGIWEQYF
TRBJ2-1 | - | TRBV14 | CASSQVHLGPQVEQFF
TRBJ1-1 | - | TRBV6-1 | CASSEWGRENTEAFF
TRBJ1-2 | - | TRBV5-4 | CASSLGSWGDYGYTF
TRBJ1-4 | TRBD1 | TRBV5-4 | CASSMTGDNEKLFF
TRBJ1-2 | TRBD1 | TRBV20-1 | CSAPATGVGGYTF
TRBJ2-1 | TRBD2 | TRBV6-5 | CASSYQRGGNEQFF
TRBJ2-3 | - | TRBV20-1 | CSASRQASSTDTQYF
TRBJ2-7 | TRBD1 | TRBV20-1 | CSASGQGYEQYF
TRBJ1-5 | - | TRBV19 | CASSIAANQPQHF
TRBJ2-1 | TRBD2 | TRBV3-1 | CASSHLERGPSNEQFF
TRBJ1-5 | TRBD1 | TRBV6-5 | CASRPTGVVGQPQHF
TRBJ2-2 | - | TRBV7-3 | CASSPQVVNTGELFF
TRBJ2-2 | TRBD1 | TRBV7-9 | CASSLWTGVNTGELFF
TRBJ1-1 | TRBD1 | TRBV12-3/TRBV12-4 | CASSAGTVNTEAFF
TRBJ2-5 | - | TRBV6-2/TRBV6-3 | CASSYSGVGGQETQYF
TRBJ1-1 | - | TRBV20-1 | CSARDGLSLAFF
TRBJ2-7 | TRBD2 | TRBV6-1 | CASSDSLPGGEQYF
TRBJ2-6 | - | TRBV7-6 | CASSSIRTNTTGANVLTF
TRBJ1-6 | - | TRBV20-1 | CSATLDSRQGSPLHF
TRBJ1-1 | TRBD1 | TRBV7-9 | CASSPRGQAKTEAFF
TRBJ2-6 | TRBD1 | TRBV2 | CASSRGQGLPGANVLTF
TRBJ1-2 | - | TRBV5-1 | CASRPEPGGYTF
TRBJ1-6 | - | TRBV30 | CAWSSLGSGSPLHF
TRBJ2-7 | - | TRBV12-3/TRBV12-4 | CASSLDWGLGSPHPGQYF
TRBJ1-2 | - | TRBV30 | CAWRLGQFPGRGYTF
TRBJ1-6 | - | TRBV14 | CASSLEWDDNSPLHF
TRBJ1-2 | - | TRBV30 | CAWSAYSNYGYTF
TRBJ2-1 | - | TRBV24-1 | CATRAEGSYNEQFF
TRBJ2-1 | TRBD1 | TRBV6-5 | CASRRPGTGYNEQFF
TRBJ2-6 | - | TRBV10-3 | CAISESPQGWGANVLTF
TRBJ2-3 | - | TRBV10-3 | CAISEFSGGHDTQYF
TRBJ2-3 | - | TRBV29-1 | CSVRDPAPDTQYF
TRBJ2-1 | TRBD2 | TRBV15 | CATSNHRGGRGEQFF
TRBJ1-1 | TRBD1 | TRBV7-2 | CASSLGPSGGNTEAFF
TRBJ1-1 | - | TRBV10-1 | CASSESSGNTEAFF
TRBJ2-1 | TRBD2 | TRBV7-9 | CASSTRTPRGRDEQFF
TRBJ1-1 | - | TRBV18 | CASSPGMTMNTEAFF
TRBJ2-7 | TRBD2 | TRBV28 | CASSGAGRDSYEQYF
TRBJ1-1 | TRBD1 | TRBV5-6 | CASSLGRGLINPEAFF
TRBJ1-4 | - | TRBV12-5 | CASAWWGSASGTPHEKLFF
TRBJ1-2 | - | TRBV20-1 | CSARRQEDYGYTF
TRBJ1-1 | - | TRBV5-1 | CASSPGTRTEAFF